This T cell receptor beta chain was retrieved from a study of pediatric ulcerative colitis. With respect to this clone: Its specificity is unknown. One end of the junction varies from germline; a read error may be responsible.

The CDR3 sequence is 14 residues long. The germline CDR1 and CDR2 sequences are SSHAT and FNYEAQ (reference sequence). Study findings and constraints: Blood-rectal clonal overlap within each person was significantly higher in ulcerative colitis patients than controls. Clonal expansions reduced rectal repertoire diversity in acute severe colitis.

The data were produced by immunoSEQ multiplex PCR, yet TCRdb's version contains in-frame clones alone and is incomplete. The data hold 50,000 to 65,000 clones, with less than 90% observed a single time. The chain recombines TRBV7-7 with TRBJ2-1; a weak D match, TRBD2 (5 bases). The sequence was obtained from a boy younger than 18 with severe ulcerative colitis. Sequencing was performed on blood. The CDR3 region is CASSLGRGYNEQFF. CDR3 sequence (DNA): TGTGCTAGCAGCTTAGGACGGGGATACAATGAGCAGTTCTTC.